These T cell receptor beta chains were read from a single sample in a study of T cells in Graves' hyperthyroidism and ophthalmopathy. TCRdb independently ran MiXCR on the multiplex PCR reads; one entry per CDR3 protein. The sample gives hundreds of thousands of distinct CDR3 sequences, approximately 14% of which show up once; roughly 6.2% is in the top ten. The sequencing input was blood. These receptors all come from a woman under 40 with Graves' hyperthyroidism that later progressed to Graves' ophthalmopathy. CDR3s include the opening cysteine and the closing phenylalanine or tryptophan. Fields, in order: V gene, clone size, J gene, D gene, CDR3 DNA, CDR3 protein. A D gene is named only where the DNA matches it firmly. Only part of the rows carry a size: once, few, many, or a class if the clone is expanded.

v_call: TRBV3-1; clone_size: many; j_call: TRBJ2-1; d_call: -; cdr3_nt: TGTGCCAGCAGCTTCCAAAAGTACCATGAGCAGTTCTTC; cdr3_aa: CASSFQKYHEQFF
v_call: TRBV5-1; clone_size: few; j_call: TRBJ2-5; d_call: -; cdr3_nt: TGCGCCAGCAGCCCCGAAGCGAGGCTCCAAGAGACCCAGTACTTC; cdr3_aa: CASSPEARLQETQYF
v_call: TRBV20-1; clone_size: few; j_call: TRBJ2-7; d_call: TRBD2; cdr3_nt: TGCAGTGCCGCATATAGCGGGAGGGCCTTCTACGAGCAGTACTTC; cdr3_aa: CSAAYSGRAFYEQYF
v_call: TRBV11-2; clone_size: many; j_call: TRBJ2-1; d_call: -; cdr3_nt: TGTGCCAGCAGCTTATGGGGGCTATCCAATGAGCAGTTCTTC; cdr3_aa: CASSLWGLSNEQFF
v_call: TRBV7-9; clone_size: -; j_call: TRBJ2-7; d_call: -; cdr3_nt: TGTGCCAGCGGGGGCGTCCAGTACGAGCAGTACTTC; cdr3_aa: CASGGVQYEQYF
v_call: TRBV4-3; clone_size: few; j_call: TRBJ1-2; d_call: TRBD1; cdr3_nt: TGCGCCAGCAGCCTTGAGGGGGCGCGCGGCGGCTACACCTTC; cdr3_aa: CASSLEGARGGYTF
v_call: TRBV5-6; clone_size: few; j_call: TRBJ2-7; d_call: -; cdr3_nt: TGTGCCAGCAGCTTGAGGAGGAACTCCTACGAGCAGTACTTC; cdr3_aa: CASSLRRNSYEQYF
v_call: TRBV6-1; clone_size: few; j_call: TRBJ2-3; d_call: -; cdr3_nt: TGTGCCAGCAGTTCACACCGGGGAGTGGGCACAGATACGCAGTATTTT; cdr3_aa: CASSSHRGVGTDTQYF
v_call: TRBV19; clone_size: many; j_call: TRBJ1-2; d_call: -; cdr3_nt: TGTGCCAGTAGTCGTGATACAGGTGGGGTTGGCTACACCTTC; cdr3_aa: CASSRDTGGVGYTF
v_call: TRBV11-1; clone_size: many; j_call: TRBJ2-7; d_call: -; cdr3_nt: TGTGCCAGCAGCGTTAACTACGAGCAGTACTTC; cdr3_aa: CASSVNYEQYF
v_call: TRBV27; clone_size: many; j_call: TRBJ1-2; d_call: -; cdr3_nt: TGTGCCAGCAGTTCTCCAGGGTATGGCTACACCTTC; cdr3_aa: CASSSPGYGYTF
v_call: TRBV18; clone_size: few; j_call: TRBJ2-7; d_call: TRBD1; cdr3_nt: TGTGCCAGCTCACCCGACAGGGGAAGGGCCGAGCAGTACTTC; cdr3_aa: CASSPDRGRAEQYF
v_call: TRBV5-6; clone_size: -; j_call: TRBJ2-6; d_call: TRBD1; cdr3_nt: TGTGCCAGCAGCACTGGACAGGGCCCCTCTGGGGCCAACGTCCTGACTTTC; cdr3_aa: CASSTGQGPSGANVLTF
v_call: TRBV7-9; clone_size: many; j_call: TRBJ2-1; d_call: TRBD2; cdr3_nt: TGTGCCAGCAGCCCTCGTGGTAGCGGGAGTATTTACAATGAGCAGTTCTTC; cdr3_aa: CASSPRGSGSIYNEQFF
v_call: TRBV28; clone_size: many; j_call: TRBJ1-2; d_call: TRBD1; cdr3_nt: TGTGCCAGCAGTTCTGGACAGGGGGCGCGTGGCTACACCTTC; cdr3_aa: CASSSGQGARGYTF
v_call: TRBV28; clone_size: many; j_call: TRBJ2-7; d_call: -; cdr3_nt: TGTGCCAGCAGTGCCCACGGGACTCGCGTTGGGGAGCAGTACTTC; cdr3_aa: CASSAHGTRVGEQYF
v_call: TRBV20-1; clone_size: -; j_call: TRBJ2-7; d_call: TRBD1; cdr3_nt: TGCAGTGCTGTGAAACGGGACAGGGTGTTCTACGAGCAGTACTTC; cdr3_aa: CSAVKRDRVFYEQYF
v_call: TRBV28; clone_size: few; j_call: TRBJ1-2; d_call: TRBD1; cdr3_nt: TGTGCCAGCAGCTTACCCGGGACAGCGAACTATGGCTACACCTTC; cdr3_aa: CASSLPGTANYGYTF
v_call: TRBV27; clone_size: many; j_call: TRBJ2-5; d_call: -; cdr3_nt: TGTGCCAGCAGTCCAAACCAAGAGACCCAGTACTTC; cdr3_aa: CASSPNQETQYF
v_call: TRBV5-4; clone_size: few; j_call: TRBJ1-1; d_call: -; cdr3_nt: TGTGCCAGCAGCTTGGGCGGGGGCGCGAACACTGAAGCTTTCTTT; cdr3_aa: CASSLGGGANTEAFF
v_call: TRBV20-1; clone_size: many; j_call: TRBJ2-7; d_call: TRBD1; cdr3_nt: TGCAGTGCGCCCCTACGGACAGGGGCCTACGAGCAGTACTTC; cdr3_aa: CSAPLRTGAYEQYF
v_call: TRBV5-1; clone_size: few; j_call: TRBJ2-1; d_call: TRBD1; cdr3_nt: TGCGCCAGCAGAGGGTCAGGGGGCGCTTATGATGAGCAGTTCTTC; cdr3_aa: CASRGSGGAYDEQFF
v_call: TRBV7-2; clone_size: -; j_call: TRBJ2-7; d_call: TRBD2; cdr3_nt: TGTGCCAGCAGCTTAAGGACTAGCGGGATCATCGAGCAGTACTTC; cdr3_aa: CASSLRTSGIIEQYF
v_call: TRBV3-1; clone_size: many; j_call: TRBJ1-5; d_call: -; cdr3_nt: TGTGCCAGCAGCCAAGCTCCAGGACTGCTTAGCAATCAGCCCCAGCATTTT; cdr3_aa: CASSQAPGLLSNQPQHF
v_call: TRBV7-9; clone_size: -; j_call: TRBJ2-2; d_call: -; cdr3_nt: TGTGCCAGCAGTCCGGGACGGACGAACACCGGGGAGCTGTTTTTT; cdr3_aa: CASSPGRTNTGELFF
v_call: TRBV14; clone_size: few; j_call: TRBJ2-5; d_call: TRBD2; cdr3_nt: TGTGCCAGCAGCCCCCTAAGGGCTGGTGAGCGGGGGAAAGAGACCCAGTACTTC; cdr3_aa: CASSPLRAGERGKETQYF
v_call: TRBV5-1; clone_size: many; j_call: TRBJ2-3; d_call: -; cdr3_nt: TGCGCCAGCTGGAACTCCGACACAGATACGCAGTATTTT; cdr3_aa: CASWNSDTDTQYF
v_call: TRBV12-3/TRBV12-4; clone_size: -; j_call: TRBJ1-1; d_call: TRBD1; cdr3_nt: TGTGCCAGCAGTTTACTCAGGGACAGGGGGCCGGAAGCTTTCTTT; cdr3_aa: CASSLLRDRGPEAFF
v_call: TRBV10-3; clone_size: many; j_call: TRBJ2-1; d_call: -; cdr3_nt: TGTGCCACCAGCGAAGACCCCCCGAACTACAATGAGCAGTTCTTC; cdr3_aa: CATSEDPPNYNEQFF
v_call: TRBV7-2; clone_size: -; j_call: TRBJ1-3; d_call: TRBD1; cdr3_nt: TGTGCTAGCAGCTTTGGGACAGGGAAGGGAAACAACATATATTTT; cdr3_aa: CASSFGTGKGNNIYF
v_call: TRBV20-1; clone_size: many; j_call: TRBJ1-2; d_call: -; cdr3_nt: TGCAGTCCGGAGACGGGGGGGTTTGGCTACACCTTC; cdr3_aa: CSPETGGFGYTF